This TCR beta chain was documented in a study of cytomegalovirus exposure and HLA in healthy donors (dated 2017 in TCRdb). Describing the broader study: In an earlier analysis of approximately 500 of the donors, 276 Gb of sequence data and approximately 100 million unique TCR beta sequences from about 179 million T cells were reported. An early release covering roughly 640 HLA-typed donors comprised approximately 300 gigabases of sequencing data and tens of millions of unique TCR sequences. The genetic ancestry cluster associated with self-reported Caucasian donors included over 80% of the 300 to 450 genotyped donors. The study aimed to test whether signatures of past pathogen exposure could be identified by cataloging public T cell receptors. The study profiled the T cell repertoires of hundreds of subjects by immunosequencing and related them to cytomegalovirus serostatus. A separate validation cohort of roughly 130 different subjects was used in addition to the roughly 640-subject first cohort. To predict cytomegalovirus infection status, the study brought together high-throughput TCR immunosequencing, statistical association of individual TCRs with disease status, and machine learning. A later analysis re-examined previously published TCR beta repertoires from just over 650 donors and added high-resolution HLA genotyping to investigate patterns of TCR occurrence. The later analysis used no new phenotypic data to find candidate immune exposures, relying instead on TCR beta sequences and their occurrence across donors. To decide whether each TCR beta V gene segment behaved as functional or pseudogenic, an earlier analysis of 587 of the donors relied on high-throughput TCR beta sequencing. Donor age, sex, ethnicity and CMV serostatus were compiled together with the repertoire data. A later genetic analysis used genome-wide SNP genotypes for about three fifths of the 666 donors, treating that subset as a discovery cohort. Every repertoire in the discovery cohort had been generated on one and the same sequencing platform. Both class I and class II loci were covered by HLA typing, at four-digit resolution. Typing coverage differed by locus: A, B, C, DRB1 and DQB1 were typed in roughly 620-640 donors, DQA1 in roughly 510, DPA1 in 600 to 610, and DPB1 in just under 490. Because of strong linkage in the cohort, four or five DR-DQ haplotypes were treated as single units for association and clustering. On average, about 240,000 unique TCR beta nucleotide sequences were sequenced per donor among more than 350 genotyped donors of the cohort, with roughly a sixth of those sequences being non-productive.

Libraries came from the immunoSEQ multiplex PCR assay. For the multiplex PCR, a mixture combining 60 forward primers for TCR Vbeta segments and 13 reverse primers for TCR Jbeta segments was used. A multiplex PCR assay on genomic DNA amplified the CDR3 region of rearranged TCR beta genes. The amplified TCR beta libraries were sequenced on the Illumina HiSeq System as 87-base-pair reads. As for the authors' bioinformatics: In a later analysis, some 80 million unique TCR beta chains were counted across the roughly 700 repertoires, and roughly 10 million of these chains were shared by at least two donors. A nearest-neighbor algorithm error-corrected the raw reads and collapsed the reads into unique sequences, merging closely related sequences to remove PCR and sequencing errors. V, D and J gene segments were assigned by aligning CDR3 sequences to IMGT reference sequences. For a sequence to be retained, at least a six-nucleotide match to both a V gene segment and a J gene segment was required. Rearrangements were classified as productive when the CDR3 lacked stop codons and remained in frame with V and J, and all other rearrangements were classified as non-productive. CDR3 was defined according to IMGT convention as the region running from the second conserved V-encoded cysteine to the conserved J-encoded phenylalanine. In an earlier analysis of approximately 590 of the donors, sequences lacking an unambiguous match to a single V gene segment were excluded. An earlier analysis of several hundred of the donors called V segments functional above 56.7% productive rearrangements and segregating when the between-donor standard deviation exceeded 5%. A statistical classification framework was built to diagnose cytomegalovirus status from the catalog of TCR beta chain sequences. V and J gene assignment, in a later analysis, came from comparing TCR nucleotide sequences with IMGT/GENE-DB human TR gene sequences. A later analysis assigned CDR3 sequences and most-parsimonious VDJ recombination scenarios with the TCRdist pipeline. In a later analysis, each TCR beta chain was defined by its CDR3 amino acid sequence together with its V-gene family, and reads lacking a unique V-gene family were excluded. A later analysis removed several hundred highly shared, low-generation-probability nucleotide sequences to deal with suspected cross-contamination and a sequencing artifact. A later analysis calculated a clonal expansion index for each public chain from normalized within-repertoire ranks of inferred template counts. Generation probabilities in a later analysis came from a VDJ recombination model fitted to out-of-frame rearrangements, and those results were checked against IGoR. Hypergeometric tests were used in a later analysis to score TCR-TCR, TCR-HLA and TCR-CMV co-occurrence, with a repertoire-size bias correction applied to the TCR pairs. In a later analysis, false discovery rates were estimated by permuting HLA or CMV assignments 20 times. In a later analysis, co-occurring TCRs were grouped using DBSCAN, and TCRdist sequence similarity was added for clustering within HLA-allele-positive subsets. Repertoires with fewer than 30,000 or more than 120,000 public chains, plus five repertoires with anomalous nucleotide sharing, were excluded from co-occurrence clustering. TCRdb mirrors the immuneACCESS table, restricted to in-frame sequences. Some clones are absent from its copies; in checked studies, under half trace to an unresolved V gene, and the reason for the others is unknown. V and J calls and clone size follow that table, whereas D and trimming were derived from the DNA. Across this sample there are roughly 130,000 clones, with about 74% seen only once. The ten largest clones represent under 6.5% of the sample.

This clone has just a few counts. The target of this receptor is not known. Base qualities are not provided; no much larger clone lies one nucleotide away. Broader findings and caveats from the paper: Some IMGT-functional V segments, including TRBV6-2 and TRBV6-3, could not be told apart with the 87-base-pair reads, so those segments were excluded. The authors suggested that the approach could potentially be generalized to other disease states and immunological phenotypes. The study gave a list of 150 to 200 TCR beta chains associated with cytomegalovirus. Only TCR beta chains were sequenced in this cohort, and the absence of alpha or paired-chain data limited detectable features. A later analysis found that TCR association rates varied across HLA loci, with DRB1 alleles showing the most associated TCRs and HLA-C alleles the fewest. A further reported finding was that TCR beta sequences accurately predicted the HLA-A and HLA-B alleles for most subjects in the first cohort. Several of the top co-occurrence clusters appeared to be linked to parvovirus B19, influenza, CMV and Epstein-Barr virus, according to a later analysis. In vitro tests confirmed that a few of the cytomegalovirus-associated TCR beta chains recognize cytomegalovirus antigens. Across donors, most TCR sequences were observed very rarely, whereas some public TCRs were present in many individuals. When HLA alleles, especially DR and DQ, strongly co-occurred, TCR associations were difficult to assign to individual alleles. In both the original and validation cohorts, the classifier was reported to diagnose cytomegalovirus status with high specificity and sensitivity. Most CMV-associated TCR beta chains appeared to be HLA-restricted in a later analysis, and the HLA associations seemed to be driven largely by CMV exposure. Roughly 15 rarely observed V segments, including chromosome 9 orphons, were excluded from the earlier analysis of just under 600 of the donors because counts were too low. The only immune exposure information available for the cohort was CMV serostatus. Linkage disequilibrium might explain the correlated functional status among segregating V segments, but an unknown experimental factor could not be excluded. Specific HLA alleles were associated with 15,000 to 20,000 TCR beta sequences at a false discovery rate of 0.05 in a later analysis. In a later analysis, HLA-associated TCR beta chains showed more clonal expansion and lower generation probabilities than non-associated chains that were equally common. In an earlier analysis of roughly 500 of the donors, most TCR beta V segments appeared in productive rearrangements about 87% or about 30% of the time, broadly matching IMGT annotations. Sequencing depth was assumed to be roughly uniform across donors in the presence/absence analyses, though that assumption may not hold. Because some donors lacked HLA typing at each locus, the association tests relied only on the typed subset. According to a later genetic analysis, donors in an Asian-associated ancestry cluster had fewer N-insertions in productive TCRs than the approximately 670-donor mean. In a later genetic analysis, a missense DCLRE1C variant was associated with V-gene and J-gene trimming of TCR beta chains, and the association was replicated in an independent cohort. A group of highly shared sequence variants was considered likely to be a technical artifact of the sequencing pipeline.

CDR1 and CDR2, looked up from the germline V gene, are ENHRY and SYGVKD. The CDR3, cysteine through phenylalanine, is 15 amino acids long. This entry keeps only the CDR3 DNA: 45 bases, framed from base 1. V and J are trimmed by 6 bases and 6 bases, and the gene matches miss 5 bases of the junction. The cohort was made up of approximately 670 healthy bone marrow donors. All cohort members were sampled while nominally healthy, although unrecorded immune exposures were likely present. The donor tested CMV seropositive and was one of the 289 seropositive cohort members. A peripheral blood sample was collected from each donor, and TCR beta sequencing was performed on peripheral blood mononuclear cells. Genomic DNA extraction from the blood cell samples was performed with the Qiagen DNeasy Blood Extraction Kit.

The receptor comes from a woman aged 45-65 years in good health and CMV-seropositive. The sequenced sample was PBMCs. The chain is made from TRBV10-3 and TRBJ2-1, with 13 bases in between that match TRBD2. DNA sequence: TGTGCCATCAGCTGGGGACTAGCGGGGCGCAATGAGCAGTTCTTC. This codes for CAISWGLAGRNEQFF.